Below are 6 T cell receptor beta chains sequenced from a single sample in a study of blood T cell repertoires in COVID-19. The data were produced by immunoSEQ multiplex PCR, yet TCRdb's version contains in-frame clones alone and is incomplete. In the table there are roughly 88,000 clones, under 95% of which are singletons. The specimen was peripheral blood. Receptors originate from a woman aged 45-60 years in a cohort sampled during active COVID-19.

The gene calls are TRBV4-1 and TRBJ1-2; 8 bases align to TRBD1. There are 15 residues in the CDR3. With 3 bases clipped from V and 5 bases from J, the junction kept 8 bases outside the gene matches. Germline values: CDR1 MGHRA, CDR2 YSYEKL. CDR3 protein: CASSHGETGGYGYTF. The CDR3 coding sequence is TGCGCCAGCAGCCATGGAGAAACAGGGGGGTATGGCTACACCTTC.

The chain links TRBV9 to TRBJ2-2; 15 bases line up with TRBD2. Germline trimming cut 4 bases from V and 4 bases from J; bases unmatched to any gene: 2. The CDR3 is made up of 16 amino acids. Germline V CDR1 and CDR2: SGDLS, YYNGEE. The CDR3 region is CASSLGLAGGTGELFF. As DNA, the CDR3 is TGTGCCAGCAGCCTGGGACTAGCGGGGGGCACCGGGGAGCTGTTTTTT.

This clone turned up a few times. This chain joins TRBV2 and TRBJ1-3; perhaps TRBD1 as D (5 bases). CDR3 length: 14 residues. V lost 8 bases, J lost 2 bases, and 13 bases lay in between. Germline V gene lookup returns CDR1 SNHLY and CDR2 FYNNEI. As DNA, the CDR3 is TGTGCCAGCTTAGGCAGGGCACCTGGAAACACCATATATTTT. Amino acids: CASLGRAPGNTIYF.

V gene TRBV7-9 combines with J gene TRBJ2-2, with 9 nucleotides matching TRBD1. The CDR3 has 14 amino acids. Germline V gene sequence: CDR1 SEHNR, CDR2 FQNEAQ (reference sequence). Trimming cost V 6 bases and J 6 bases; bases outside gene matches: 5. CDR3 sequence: CASRSDRGAGELFF. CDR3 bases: TGTGCCAGCAGATCGGACAGGGGAGCCGGGGAGCTGTTTTTT.

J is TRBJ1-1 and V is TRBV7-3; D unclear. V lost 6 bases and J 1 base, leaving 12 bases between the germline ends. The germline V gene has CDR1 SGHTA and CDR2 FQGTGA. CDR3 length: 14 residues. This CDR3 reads CASSLQPGNTEAFF. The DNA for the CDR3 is TGTGCCAGCAGTTTACAGCCGGGGAACACTGAAGCTTTCTTT.

CDR3 bases: TGTGCCAGCAGTTTCGGGACAGCTAACTATGGCTACACCTTC. Its translation: CASSFGTANYGYTF. This chain links TRBV27 with TRBJ1-2, with 7 nucleotides matching TRBD1. The V and J ends lost 3 bases and 0 bases, in that order; junction bases with no gene match: 1. This CDR3 is built from 14 residues. Germline V gene sequence: CDR1 MNHEY, CDR2 SMNVEV (reference sequence).